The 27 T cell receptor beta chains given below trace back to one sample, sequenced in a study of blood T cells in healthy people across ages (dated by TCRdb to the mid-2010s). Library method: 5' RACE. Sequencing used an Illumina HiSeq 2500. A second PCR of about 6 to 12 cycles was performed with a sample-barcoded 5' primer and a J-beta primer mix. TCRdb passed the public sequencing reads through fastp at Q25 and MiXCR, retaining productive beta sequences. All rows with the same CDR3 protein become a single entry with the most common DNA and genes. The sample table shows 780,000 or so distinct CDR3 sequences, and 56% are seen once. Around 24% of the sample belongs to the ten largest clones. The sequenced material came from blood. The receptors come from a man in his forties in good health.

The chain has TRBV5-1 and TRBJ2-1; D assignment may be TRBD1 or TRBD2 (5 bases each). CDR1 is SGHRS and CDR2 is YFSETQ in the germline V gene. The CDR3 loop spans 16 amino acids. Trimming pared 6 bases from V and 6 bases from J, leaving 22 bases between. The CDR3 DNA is TGCGCCAGCACCACCGTGTCGGGACGACCAATCAATGAGCAGTTCTTC. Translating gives CASTTVSGRPINEQFF.

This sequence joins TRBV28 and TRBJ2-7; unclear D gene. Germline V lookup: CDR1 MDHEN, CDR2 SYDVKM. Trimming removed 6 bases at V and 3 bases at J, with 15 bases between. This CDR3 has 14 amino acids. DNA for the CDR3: TGTGCCAGCAGCCTTGGTGGCCTAAACTACGAGCAGTACTTC. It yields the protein CASSLGGLNYEQYF. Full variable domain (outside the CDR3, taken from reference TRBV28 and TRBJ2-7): DVKVTQSSRYLVKRTGEKVFLECVQDMDHENMFWYRQDPGLGLRLIYFSYDVKMKEKGDIPEGYSVSREKKERFSLILESASTNQTSMYLCASSLGGLNYEQYFGPGTRLTVT.

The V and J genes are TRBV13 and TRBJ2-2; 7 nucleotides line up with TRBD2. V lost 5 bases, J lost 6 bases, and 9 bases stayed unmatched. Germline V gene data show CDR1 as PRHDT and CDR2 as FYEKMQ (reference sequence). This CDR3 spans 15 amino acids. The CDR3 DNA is TGTGCCAGCAGCCCAGAGGCGGGAGTAGCCGGGGAGCTGTTTTTT. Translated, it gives CASSPEAGVAGELFF.

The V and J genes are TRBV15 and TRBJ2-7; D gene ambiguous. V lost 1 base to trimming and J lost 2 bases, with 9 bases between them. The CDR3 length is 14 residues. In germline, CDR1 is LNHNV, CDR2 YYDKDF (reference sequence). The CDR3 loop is CATSRASLTYEQYF. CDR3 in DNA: TGTGCCACCAGCAGAGCCAGTTTGACCTACGAGCAGTACTTC.

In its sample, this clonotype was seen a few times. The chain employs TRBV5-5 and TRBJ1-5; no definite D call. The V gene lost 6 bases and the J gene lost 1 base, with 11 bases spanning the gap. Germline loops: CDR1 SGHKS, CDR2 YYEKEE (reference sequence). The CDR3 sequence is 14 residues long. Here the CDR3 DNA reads TGTGCCAGCAACTACGCCGGGAGCAATCAGCCCCAGCATTTT. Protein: CASNYAGSNQPQHF.

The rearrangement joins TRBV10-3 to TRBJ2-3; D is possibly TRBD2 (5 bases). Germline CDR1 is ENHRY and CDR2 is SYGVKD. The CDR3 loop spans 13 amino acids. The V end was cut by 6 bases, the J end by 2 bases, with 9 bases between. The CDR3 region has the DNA TGTGCCATCAGCGCCGGGGACACAGATACGCAGTATTTT. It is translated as CAISAGDTDTQYF.

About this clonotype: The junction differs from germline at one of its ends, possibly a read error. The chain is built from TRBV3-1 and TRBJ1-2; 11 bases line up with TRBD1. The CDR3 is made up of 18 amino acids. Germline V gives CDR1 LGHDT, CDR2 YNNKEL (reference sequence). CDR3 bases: TGTGCCAGCAGCCAAGACCTAACCCCGGGACAGGGGGTAAATGGGTACACCTTC. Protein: CASSQDLTPGQGVNGYTF.

CDR3 sequence reads: CASSRRDSYEQYF. The CDR3 DNA follows: TGTGCCAGCAGTCGCAGGGACTCCTACGAGCAGTACTTC. This sequence joins TRBV6-6 and TRBJ2-7, with a weak D call TRBD1 (5 bases). V gave up 5 bases and J gave up 0 bases, with 8 bases separating them. The germline gives CDR1 MNHNY, CDR2 SVGAGI (reference sequence). This CDR3 contains 13 residues.

As DNA, the CDR3 is TGTGCCAGCAGCCAACACGGGGGCCCCGGGTCTAGCACAGATACGCAGTATTTT. Translating it yields CASSQHGGPGSSTDTQYF. The genes are TRBV7-9 and TRBJ2-3; tentatively, D is TRBD1 or TRBD2 (6 bases each). Germline V gene lookup returns CDR1 SEHNR and CDR2 FQNEAQ (reference sequence). This CDR3 is built from 18 residues. V gave up 5 bases and J gave up 0 bases, with 21 bases separating them.

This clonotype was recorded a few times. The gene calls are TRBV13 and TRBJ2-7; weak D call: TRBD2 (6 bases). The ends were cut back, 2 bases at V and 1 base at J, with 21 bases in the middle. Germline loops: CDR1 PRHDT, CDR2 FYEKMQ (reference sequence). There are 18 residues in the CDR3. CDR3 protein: CASSLPVNLRRVSYEQYF. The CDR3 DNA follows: TGTGCCAGCAGCTTACCGGTTAACCTGAGGAGGGTGTCCTACGAGCAGTACTTC.

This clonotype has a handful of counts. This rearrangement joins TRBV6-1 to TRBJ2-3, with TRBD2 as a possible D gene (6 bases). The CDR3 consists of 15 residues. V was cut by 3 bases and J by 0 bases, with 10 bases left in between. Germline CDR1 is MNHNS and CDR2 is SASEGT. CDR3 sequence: CASSERGSSTDTQYF. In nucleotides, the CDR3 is TGTGCCAGCAGTGAGCGGGGCTCTAGCACAGATACGCAGTATTTT.

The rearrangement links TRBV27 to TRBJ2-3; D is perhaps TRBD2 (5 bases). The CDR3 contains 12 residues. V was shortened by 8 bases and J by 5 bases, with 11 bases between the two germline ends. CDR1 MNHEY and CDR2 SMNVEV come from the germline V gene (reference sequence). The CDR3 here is CASRGNRDTQYF. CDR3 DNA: TGTGCCAGCCGGGGTAACCGAGATACGCAGTATTTT.

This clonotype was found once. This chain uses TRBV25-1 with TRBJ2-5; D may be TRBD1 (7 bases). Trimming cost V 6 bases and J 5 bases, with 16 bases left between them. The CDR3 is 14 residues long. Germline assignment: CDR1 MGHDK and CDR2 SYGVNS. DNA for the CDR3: TGTGCCAGCAGCCCAGGAGGGGGCGTGGAGACCCAGTACTTC. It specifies CASSPGGGVETQYF.

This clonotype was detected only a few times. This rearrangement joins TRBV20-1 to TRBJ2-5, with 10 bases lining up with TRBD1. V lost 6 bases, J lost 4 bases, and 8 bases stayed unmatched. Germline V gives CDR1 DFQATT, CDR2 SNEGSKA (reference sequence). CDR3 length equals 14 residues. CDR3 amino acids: CSASGTGVRETQYF. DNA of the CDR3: TGCAGTGCATCCGGGACAGGGGTTCGAGAGACCCAGTACTTC.

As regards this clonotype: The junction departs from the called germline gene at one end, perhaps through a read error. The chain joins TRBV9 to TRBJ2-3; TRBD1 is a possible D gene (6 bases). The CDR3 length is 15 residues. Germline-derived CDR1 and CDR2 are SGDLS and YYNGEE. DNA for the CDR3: TGTGCCAGCAGCCGATCTAGTGGGGGCACAGGTACGCAGTATTTT. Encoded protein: CASSRSSGGTGTQYF.

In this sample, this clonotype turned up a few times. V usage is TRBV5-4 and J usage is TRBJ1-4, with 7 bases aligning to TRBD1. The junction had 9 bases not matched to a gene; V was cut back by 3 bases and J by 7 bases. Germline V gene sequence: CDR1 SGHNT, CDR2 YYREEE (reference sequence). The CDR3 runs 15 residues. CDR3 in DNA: TGTGCCAGCAGCTCGAAACAGGGGAAGGGTGAAAAACTGTTTTTT. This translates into CASSSKQGKGEKLFF.

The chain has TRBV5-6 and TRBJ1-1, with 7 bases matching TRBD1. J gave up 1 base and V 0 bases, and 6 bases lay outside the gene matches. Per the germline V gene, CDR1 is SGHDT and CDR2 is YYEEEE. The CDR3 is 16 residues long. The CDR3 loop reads CASSLAKRGRNTEAFF. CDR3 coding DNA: TGTGCCAGCAGCTTGGCCAAGAGGGGGCGGAACACTGAAGCTTTCTTT.

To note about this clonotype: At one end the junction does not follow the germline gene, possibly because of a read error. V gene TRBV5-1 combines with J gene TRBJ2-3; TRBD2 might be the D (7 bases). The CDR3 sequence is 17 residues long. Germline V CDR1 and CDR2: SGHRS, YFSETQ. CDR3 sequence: CASSLGVGGQDTDTQYF. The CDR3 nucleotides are TGCGCCAGCAGCTTGGGAGTCGGGGGGCAAGACACAGATACTCAGTATTTT.

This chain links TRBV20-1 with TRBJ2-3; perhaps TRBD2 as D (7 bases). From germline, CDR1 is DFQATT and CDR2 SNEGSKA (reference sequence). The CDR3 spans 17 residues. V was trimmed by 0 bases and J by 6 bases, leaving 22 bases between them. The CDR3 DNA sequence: TGCAGTGCTAGAGATCTAATGCGGGGGCTTCAGTGGGATACGCAGTATTTT. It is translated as CSARDLMRGLQWDTQYF.

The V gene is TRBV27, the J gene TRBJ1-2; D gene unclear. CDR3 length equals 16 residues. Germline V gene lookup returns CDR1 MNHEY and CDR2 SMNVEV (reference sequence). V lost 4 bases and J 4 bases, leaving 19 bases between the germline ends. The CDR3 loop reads CASSWGSTFGIYGYTF. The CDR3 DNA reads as TGTGCCAGCAGTTGGGGAAGTACTTTCGGGATCTATGGCTACACCTTC.

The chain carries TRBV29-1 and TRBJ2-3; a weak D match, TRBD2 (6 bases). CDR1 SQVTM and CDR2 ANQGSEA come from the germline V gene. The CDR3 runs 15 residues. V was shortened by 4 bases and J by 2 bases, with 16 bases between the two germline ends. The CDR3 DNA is TGCAGCGTTGGAGGCCAGGGAGGATTCACAGATACGCAGTATTTT. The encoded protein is CSVGGQGGFTDTQYF.

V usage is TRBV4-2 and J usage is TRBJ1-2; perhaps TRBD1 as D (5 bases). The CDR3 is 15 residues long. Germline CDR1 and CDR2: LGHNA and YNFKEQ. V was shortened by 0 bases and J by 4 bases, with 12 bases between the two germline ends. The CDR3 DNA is TGTGCCAGCAGCCAAGATGCGGGGGAGGCCTATGGCTACACCTTC. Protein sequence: CASSQDAGEAYGYTF.

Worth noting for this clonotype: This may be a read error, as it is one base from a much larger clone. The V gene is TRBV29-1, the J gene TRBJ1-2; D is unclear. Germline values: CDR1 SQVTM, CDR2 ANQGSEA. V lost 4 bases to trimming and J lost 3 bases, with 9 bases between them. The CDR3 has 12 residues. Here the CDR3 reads CSVAHGDYGYTF. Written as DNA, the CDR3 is TGCAGCGTTGCCCATGGGGACTATGGCTACACCTTC.

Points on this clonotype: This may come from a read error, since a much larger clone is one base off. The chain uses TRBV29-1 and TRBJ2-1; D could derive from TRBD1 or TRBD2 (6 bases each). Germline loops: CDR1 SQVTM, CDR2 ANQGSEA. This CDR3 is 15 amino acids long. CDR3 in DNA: TGCAGCGTTGACCTTAAAGGGGGGACCTACAATGGGCAGTTCTTC. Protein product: CSVDLKGGTYNGQFF.

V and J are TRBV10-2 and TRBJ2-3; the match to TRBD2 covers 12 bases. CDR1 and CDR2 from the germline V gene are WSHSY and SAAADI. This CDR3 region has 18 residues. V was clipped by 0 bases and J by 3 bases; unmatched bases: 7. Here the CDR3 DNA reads TGCGCCAGCAGTGAGTCCCGGCTAGCGGGAGGGCCAACAGATACGCAGTATTTT. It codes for CASSESRLAGGPTDTQYF.

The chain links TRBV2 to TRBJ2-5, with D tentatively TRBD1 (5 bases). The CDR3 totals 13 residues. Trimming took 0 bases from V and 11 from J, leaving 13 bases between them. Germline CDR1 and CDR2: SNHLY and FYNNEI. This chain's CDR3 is CASSEAPVAGQYF. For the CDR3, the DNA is TGTGCCAGCAGTGAAGCGCCAGTGGCAGGGCAGTACTTC.

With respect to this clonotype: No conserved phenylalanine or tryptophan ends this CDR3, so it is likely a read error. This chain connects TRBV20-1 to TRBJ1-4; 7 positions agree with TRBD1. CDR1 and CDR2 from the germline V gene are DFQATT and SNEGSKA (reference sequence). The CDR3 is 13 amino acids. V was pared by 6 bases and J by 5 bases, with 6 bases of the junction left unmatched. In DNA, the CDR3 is TGCAGTGCCACAGGGGTGGGAAATGAAAAACTGTTTTAT. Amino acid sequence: CSATGVGNEKLFY.